Listed below are T cell receptor beta chains from one sample, sequenced in a study of glioma-infiltrating T cells. One entry per CDR3 protein, called by TCRdb with MiXCR from the multiplex PCR reads. The table shows fewer than 7,500 distinct CDR3 sequences, with about 45% occurring only once. Material: glioma tissue, nonneoplastic brain tissue, or PBMCs (not recorded which). The source is a human donor with low-grade glioma or glioblastoma, undergoing nonglioma brain surgery, or in good health (not recorded which). Each CDR3 is given with its conserved first and last residue. The order of the fields is J gene, clone size, V gene, D gene, CDR3 protein, CDR3 DNA. A D gene is named only where the DNA matches it firmly. Only part of the rows carry a size: once, few, many, or a class if the clone is expanded.

j_gene: TRBJ1-1
abundance: once
v_gene: TRBV25-1
d_gene: NA
CDR3aa: CASSKDSMNTEAFF
CDR3nt: TGTGCCAGCAGCAAGGACAGTATGAACACTGAAGCTTTCTTT

j_gene: TRBJ2-1
abundance: hyperexpanded
v_gene: TRBV20-1
d_gene: TRBD2
CDR3aa: CSASRGSLLNEQFF
CDR3nt: TGCAGTGCTTCTCGCGGGAGTCTTTTGAATGAGCAGTTCTTC

j_gene: TRBJ1-1
abundance: NA
v_gene: TRBV6-2/TRBV6-3
d_gene: TRBD1
CDR3aa: CASTTIAVEGAAF
CDR3nt: TGTGCCAGCACCACGATAGCGGTGGAGGGGGCCGCATTT

j_gene: TRBJ2-1
abundance: NA
v_gene: TRBV6-1
d_gene: NA
CDR3aa: CASRDSLYNEQFF
CDR3nt: TGTGCCAGCAGGGACAGCTTATACAATGAGCAGTTCTTC

j_gene: TRBJ1-1
abundance: NA
v_gene: TRBV20-1
d_gene: NA
CDR3aa: CSAPGRGTGAFF
CDR3nt: TGCAGTGCCCCGGGCCGGGGAACTGGAGCTTTCTTT

j_gene: TRBJ1-3
abundance: many
v_gene: TRBV12-3/TRBV12-4
d_gene: NA
CDR3aa: CASSLASGNTIYF
CDR3nt: TGTGCCAGCAGTTTAGCGTCCGGAAACACCATATATTTT

j_gene: TRBJ1-1
abundance: NA
v_gene: TRBV7-6
d_gene: TRBD1
CDR3aa: CASSTLTGELNTEAFF
CDR3nt: TGTGCCAGCAGCACCTTGACAGGGGAATTGAACACTGAAGCTTTCTTT

j_gene: TRBJ2-1
abundance: NA
v_gene: TRBV6-6
d_gene: TRBD2
CDR3aa: CASSLLAGYNEQFF
CDR3nt: TGTGCCAGCAGTTTACTAGCGGGGTACAATGAGCAGTTCTTC

j_gene: TRBJ2-5
abundance: many
v_gene: TRBV9
d_gene: NA
CDR3aa: CASSVSIRGQETQYF
CDR3nt: TGTGCCAGCAGCGTTTCGATAAGGGGCCAAGAGACCCAGTACTTC

j_gene: TRBJ2-3
abundance: medium-sized
v_gene: TRBV11-2
d_gene: NA
CDR3aa: CASRLTGSFNTDTQYF
CDR3nt: TGTGCCAGCAGACTAACAGGGTCATTCAACACAGATACGCAGTATTTT

j_gene: TRBJ2-7
abundance: NA
v_gene: TRBV7-3
d_gene: NA
CDR3aa: CASTLLSGPYEQYF
CDR3nt: TGTGCCAGCACTCTTCTATCGGGGCCCTACGAGCAGTACTTC

j_gene: TRBJ1-2
abundance: NA
v_gene: TRBV12-3/TRBV12-4
d_gene: NA
CDR3aa: CASTPSGSEGYGYTF
CDR3nt: TGTGCCAGCACCCCTTCAGGTAGCGAAGGCTATGGCTACACCTTC

j_gene: TRBJ1-1
abundance: medium-sized
v_gene: TRBV3-1
d_gene: NA
CDR3aa: CASSQDLGAWGAEAFF
CDR3nt: TGTGCCAGCAGCCAAGATCTGGGGGCATGGGGAGCTGAAGCTTTCTTT

j_gene: TRBJ1-2
abundance: NA
v_gene: TRBV6-2/TRBV6-3
d_gene: NA
CDR3aa: CASSYENGYTF
CDR3nt: TGTGCCAGCAGTTACGAGAATGGCTACACCTTC

j_gene: TRBJ2-2
abundance: medium-sized
v_gene: TRBV27
d_gene: NA
CDR3aa: CASSISQGGAGELFF
CDR3nt: TGTGCCAGCAGTATCTCACAGGGGGGGGCCGGGGAGCTGTTTTTT

j_gene: TRBJ2-1
abundance: NA
v_gene: TRBV30
d_gene: NA
CDR3aa: CAWSPPNNNEQFF
CDR3nt: TGTGCCTGGAGTCCCCCCAATAACAATGAGCAGTTCTTC

j_gene: TRBJ1-5
abundance: NA
v_gene: TRBV4-2
d_gene: NA
CDR3aa: CASSQAGVNQPQHF
CDR3nt: TGTGCCAGCAGCCAAGCCGGAGTCAATCAGCCCCAGCATTTT

j_gene: TRBJ2-7
abundance: large
v_gene: TRBV20-1
d_gene: TRBD2
CDR3aa: CSARDPGASGAAREQYF
CDR3nt: TGCAGTGCTAGAGATCCCGGGGCTAGCGGAGCCGCCAGGGAGCAGTACTTC

j_gene: TRBJ2-5
abundance: NA
v_gene: TRBV27
d_gene: TRBD1
CDR3aa: CASSWTGNEETQYF
CDR3nt: TGTGCCAGCAGTTGGACAGGGAATGAGGAGACCCAGTACTTC

j_gene: TRBJ1-2
abundance: few
v_gene: TRBV27
d_gene: NA
CDR3aa: CASSSRTDDGYTF
CDR3nt: TGTGCCAGCAGTTCCCGGACGGACGATGGCTACACCTTC

j_gene: TRBJ1-1
abundance: NA
v_gene: TRBV6-2/TRBV6-3
d_gene: NA
CDR3aa: CASSYGRNTEAFF
CDR3nt: TGTGCCAGCAGTTACGGGAGGAACACTGAAGCTTTCTTT

j_gene: TRBJ2-1
abundance: NA
v_gene: TRBV19
d_gene: NA
CDR3aa: CASDEVAPPYNERFF
CDR3nt: TGTGCCAGTGACGAGGTGGCTCCCCCATACAATGAGCGGTTCTTC

j_gene: TRBJ1-1
abundance: medium-sized
v_gene: TRBV7-9
d_gene: NA
CDR3aa: CASSTLSREAFF
CDR3nt: TGTGCCAGCAGCACACTTTCCCGTGAAGCTTTCTTT

j_gene: TRBJ1-1
abundance: NA
v_gene: TRBV25-1
d_gene: NA
CDR3aa: CASSDGTEAFF
CDR3nt: TGTGCCAGCAGTGATGGGACAGAAGCTTTCTTT

j_gene: TRBJ2-1
abundance: many
v_gene: TRBV3-1
d_gene: NA
CDR3aa: CASSQGRHLEQFF
CDR3nt: TGTGCCAGCAGCCAAGGTAGGCATCTGGAGCAGTTCTTC

j_gene: TRBJ2-1
abundance: medium-sized
v_gene: TRBV20-1
d_gene: NA
CDR3aa: CSANGPYNEQFF
CDR3nt: TGCAGTGCGAACGGCCCCTACAATGAGCAGTTCTTC

j_gene: TRBJ2-1
abundance: many
v_gene: TRBV3-1
d_gene: NA
CDR3aa: CASSQEGTFSYNEQFF
CDR3nt: TGTGCCAGCAGCCAAGAGGGAACTTTCTCCTACAATGAGCAGTTCTTC

j_gene: TRBJ2-7
abundance: many
v_gene: TRBV20-1
d_gene: NA
CDR3aa: CSAEGGTRAGGEQYF
CDR3nt: TGCAGTGCTGAGGGGGGCACACGGGCCGGGGGGGAGCAGTACTTC

j_gene: TRBJ1-2
abundance: NA
v_gene: TRBV20-1
d_gene: TRBD1
CDR3aa: CSAIPLGGTGVSYTF
CDR3nt: TGCAGTGCTATTCCTCTCGGTGGGACAGGGGTCAGCTACACGTTC

j_gene: TRBJ1-3
abundance: medium-sized
v_gene: TRBV20-1
d_gene: TRBD1
CDR3aa: CSARPGQGNGNTIYF
CDR3nt: TGCAGTGCCCGACCGGGACAGGGGAATGGAAACACCATATATTTT

j_gene: TRBJ1-2
abundance: NA
v_gene: TRBV15
d_gene: NA
CDR3aa: CATSRDTREGYTF
CDR3nt: TGTGCCACCAGCAGAGATACCCGGGAGGGCTACACCTTC

j_gene: TRBJ2-1
abundance: medium-sized
v_gene: TRBV7-2
d_gene: NA
CDR3aa: CASSLEASDHNEQFF
CDR3nt: TGTGCCAGCAGCTTAGAGGCTAGCGATCACAATGAGCAGTTCTTC

j_gene: TRBJ1-5
abundance: medium-sized
v_gene: TRBV20-1
d_gene: NA
CDR3aa: CSAPKGGRENQPQHF
CDR3nt: TGCAGTGCCCCAAAAGGGGGGAGGGAAAATCAGCCCCAGCATTTT

j_gene: TRBJ1-2
abundance: NA
v_gene: TRBV4-2
d_gene: NA
CDR3aa: CASSQDAAYGYTF
CDR3nt: TGTGCCAGCAGCCAAGATGCGGCGTATGGCTACACCTTC

j_gene: TRBJ2-1
abundance: medium-sized
v_gene: TRBV7-3
d_gene: NA
CDR3aa: CASSLTTAAYNEQFF
CDR3nt: TGTGCCAGCAGCTTAACGACGGCTGCCTACAATGAGCAGTTCTTC

j_gene: TRBJ1-1
abundance: NA
v_gene: TRBV25-1
d_gene: NA
CDR3aa: CASSLDWNTEAFF
CDR3nt: TGTGCCAGCAGTTTAGATTGGAACACTGAAGCTTTCTTT

j_gene: TRBJ2-2
abundance: many
v_gene: TRBV20-1
d_gene: TRBD2
CDR3aa: CSAPSASGGNTGELFF
CDR3nt: TGCAGTGCACCCTCTGCTAGCGGAGGGAACACCGGGGAGCTGTTTTTT

j_gene: TRBJ2-5
abundance: many
v_gene: TRBV29-1
d_gene: NA
CDR3aa: CSVFKGSETQYF
CDR3nt: TGCAGCGTTTTTAAGGGTTCAGAGACCCAGTACTTC

j_gene: TRBJ1-4
abundance: NA
v_gene: TRBV7-6
d_gene: TRBD1
CDR3aa: CASSLDGTVNEKLFF
CDR3nt: TGTGCCAGCAGCCTAGACGGGACAGTGAATGAAAAACTGTTTTTT

j_gene: TRBJ2-1
abundance: NA
v_gene: TRBV20-1
d_gene: TRBD2
CDR3aa: CSAGRSSGPDDNEQLF
CDR3nt: TGCAGTGCTGGGCGGTCTAGCGGACCAGACGACAATGAGCAGTTATTC

j_gene: TRBJ1-1
abundance: NA
v_gene: TRBV7-2
d_gene: NA
CDR3aa: CASSRQEASTEAFF
CDR3nt: TGTGCCAGCAGTCGACAGGAGGCATCCACTGAAGCTTTCTTT

j_gene: TRBJ2-2
abundance: NA
v_gene: TRBV20-1
d_gene: NA
CDR3aa: CSATGTATGELFF
CDR3nt: TGCAGTGCCACCGGGACCGCCACCGGGGAGCTGTTTTTT

j_gene: TRBJ1-3
abundance: NA
v_gene: TRBV27
d_gene: NA
CDR3aa: CASGDGNTIYF
CDR3nt: TGTGCCAGCGGTGACGGAAACACCATATATTTT